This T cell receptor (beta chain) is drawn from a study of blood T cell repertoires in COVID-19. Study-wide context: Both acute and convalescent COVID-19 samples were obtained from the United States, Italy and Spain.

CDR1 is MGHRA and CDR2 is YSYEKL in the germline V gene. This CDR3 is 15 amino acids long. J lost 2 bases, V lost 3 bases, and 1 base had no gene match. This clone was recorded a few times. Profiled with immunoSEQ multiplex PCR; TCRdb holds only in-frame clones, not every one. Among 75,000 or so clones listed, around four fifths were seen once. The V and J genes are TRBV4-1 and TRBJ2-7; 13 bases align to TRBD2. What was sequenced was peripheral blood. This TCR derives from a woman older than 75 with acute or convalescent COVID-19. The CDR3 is CASSHGLAGAYEQYF. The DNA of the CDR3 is TGCGCCAGCAGCCACGGACTAGCGGGGGCCTACGAGCAGTACTTC.